This TCR beta chain is from a study of regulatory T cells in long-lasting Graves disease. Findings of the study overall: Persistent cases of Graves' showed reduced TCR diversity relative to newly diagnosed patients.

Libraries of TCR beta came from iRepertoire HTBI primers plus Arm-PCR of CDR3 regions. TCRdb passed the multiplex PCR reads through MiXCR, listing each CDR3 protein once. The repertoire holds 450,000 or so distinct CDR3 sequences, with less than 25% as singletons. The junction had 3 bases not matched to a gene; V was cut back by 1 base and J by 4 bases. The CDR3 is 15 residues long. Germline CDR1 reads MNHEY; CDR2 reads SMNVEV (reference sequence). The table lists this clonotype with many counts. Its antigen remains unidentified. The time point denotes: persistent/refractory GD, antithyroid drugs over 5 years with positive TRAb. PBMC RNA served as the TCR library source.

Specimen: peripheral blood mononuclear cells (PBMCs), collected when the disease was refractory, from a patient treated with antithyroid drugs. The TCR sequence derives from a female donor with Graves disease. V is TRBV27 and J is TRBJ2-5, with 10 nucleotides matching TRBD2. This CDR3 reads CASSLYLAGVETQYF. In DNA, the CDR3 is TGTGCCAGCAGTTTATACCTAGCGGGAGTAGAGACCCAGTACTTC.